This T cell receptor beta chain emerged from a study of neurological immune-mediated disorders. This sample's time point: longitudinal time-point 2. TCRdb independently ran MiXCR on the 5' RACE reads; one entry per CDR3 protein. The repertoire has about 90,000 distinct CDR3 sequences, less than 15% of them found once; the top ten carry 5%. The length of the CDR3 is 14 residues. Looked up from germline, CDR1 is MDHEN and CDR2 is SYDVKM. V was pared by 4 bases and J by 4 bases, with 11 bases between. The sample holds many counts of this clonotype. Material: PBMCs. The V and J genes are TRBV28 and TRBJ2-1; no definite D call. The TCR originated in a female donor with HTLV-1-associated myelopathy (HAM/TSP). The CDR3: CASSSPSIYNEQFF. CDR3 DNA sequence: TGTGCCAGCAGTTCCCCAAGTATATACAATGAGCAGTTCTTC.